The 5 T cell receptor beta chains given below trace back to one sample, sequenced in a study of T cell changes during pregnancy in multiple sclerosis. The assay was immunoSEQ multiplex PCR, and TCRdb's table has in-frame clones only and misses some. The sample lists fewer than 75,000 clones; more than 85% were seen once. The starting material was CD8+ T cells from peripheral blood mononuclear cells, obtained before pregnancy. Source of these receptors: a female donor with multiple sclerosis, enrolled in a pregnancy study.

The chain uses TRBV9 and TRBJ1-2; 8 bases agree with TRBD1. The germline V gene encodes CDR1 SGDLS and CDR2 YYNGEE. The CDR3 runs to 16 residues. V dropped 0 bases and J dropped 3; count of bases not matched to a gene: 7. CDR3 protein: CASSVGGQAGHYGYTF. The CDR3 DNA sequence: TGTGCCAGCAGCGTAGGGGGACAGGCGGGTCACTATGGCTACACCTTC.

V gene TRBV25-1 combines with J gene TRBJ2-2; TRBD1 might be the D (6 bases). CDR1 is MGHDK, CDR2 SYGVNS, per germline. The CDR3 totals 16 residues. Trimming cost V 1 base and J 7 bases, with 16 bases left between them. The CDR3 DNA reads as TGTGCCAGCAGTGAATCCCTACAGGGATTGATCGGGGAGCTGTTTTTT. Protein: CASSESLQGLIGELFF.

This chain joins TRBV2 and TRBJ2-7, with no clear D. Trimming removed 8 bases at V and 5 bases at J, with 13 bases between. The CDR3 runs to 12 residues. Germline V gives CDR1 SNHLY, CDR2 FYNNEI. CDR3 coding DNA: TGTGCCAGCGGCGGCCCATCGGACGAGCAGTACTTC. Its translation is CASGGPSDEQYF.

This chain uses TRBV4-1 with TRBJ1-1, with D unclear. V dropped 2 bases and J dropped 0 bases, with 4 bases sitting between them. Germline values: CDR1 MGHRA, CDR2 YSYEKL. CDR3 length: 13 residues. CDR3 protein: CASSQSVNTEAFF. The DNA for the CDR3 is TGCGCCAGCAGCCAAAGCGTGAACACTGAAGCTTTCTTT.

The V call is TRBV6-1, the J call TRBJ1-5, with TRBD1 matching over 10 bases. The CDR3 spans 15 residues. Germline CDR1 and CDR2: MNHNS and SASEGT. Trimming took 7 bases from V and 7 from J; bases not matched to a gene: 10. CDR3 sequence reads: CASTPPDRGRQPQHF. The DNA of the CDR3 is TGTGCCAGCACCCCCCCCGACAGGGGGCGGCAGCCCCAGCATTTT.